The 22 T cell receptor beta chains presented below share a single source sample, sequenced in a study of response to subunit inactivated influenza vaccine. One entry per CDR3 protein, called by TCRdb with MiXCR from the RT-PCR reads. The sample lists over 400,000 distinct CDR3 sequences; about an eighth were seen once. The sequences come from PBMCs from blood, collected 40 to 50 days after vaccination. The receptor set was obtained from a man in his forties or fifties who received an inactivated influenza vaccine.

The chain combines TRBV7-9 with TRBJ1-2, with 9 bases aligning to TRBD1. Germline V gene data show CDR1 as SEHNR and CDR2 as FQNEAQ (reference sequence). V shed 5 bases, J shed 7 bases, and the junction held 8 bases outside the gene matches. This CDR3 has 14 amino acids. The CDR3 nucleotides read TGTGCCAGCAGCGCATCCGGGACAGGGTTTGGCTACACCTTC. Its protein product is CASSASGTGFGYTF.

The rearrangement links TRBV6-5 to TRBJ1-6; D call uncertain. Per germline, CDR1 MNHEY and CDR2 SVGAGI. CDR3 size: 16 residues. V was shortened by 2 bases and J by 0 bases, with 8 bases between the two germline ends. The CDR3 loop reads CASSYGRASYNSPLHF. DNA for the CDR3: TGTGCCAGCAGTTACGGGAGGGCCTCCTATAATTCACCCCTCCACTTT.

V usage is TRBV20-1 and J usage is TRBJ2-4; TRBD2 is a possible D gene (5 bases). This CDR3 has 15 residues. Trimming shortened V by 5 bases and J by 0 bases, and 14 bases separated the two germline ends. Per germline, CDR1 DFQATT and CDR2 SNEGSKA (reference sequence). CDR3 DNA sequence: TGCAGTGCTTTACGCCCCGGGGTAGCCAAAAACATTCAGTACTTC. This gives the protein CSALRPGVAKNIQYF.

V usage is TRBV20-1 and J usage is TRBJ2-3; 9 nucleotides align to TRBD1. CDR1 is DFQATT, CDR2 SNEGSKA, per germline (reference sequence). V was clipped by 6 bases and J by 1 base; unmatched bases: 11. This CDR3 has 16 amino acids. In DNA, the CDR3 is TGCAGTGCCTCTGGGGGACAGGGTTTTGGCACAGATACGCAGTATTTT. Protein product: CSASGGQGFGTDTQYF.

The V gene is TRBV5-1, the J gene TRBJ2-1, with D possibly TRBD2 on 6 matching bases. Trimming removed 4 bases from V and 6 bases from J, with 17 bases in between. The length of the CDR3 is 15 residues. Germline V lookup: CDR1 SGHRS, CDR2 YFSETQ. CDR3 DNA: TGCGCCAGCAGCCCGGAGGGTTTAAATGCCAATGAGCAGTTCTTC. Translating it yields CASSPEGLNANEQFF.

The V gene is TRBV2, the J gene TRBJ1-6; perhaps TRBD1 as D (6 bases). The germline CDR1 and CDR2 sequences are SNHLY and FYNNEI. Trimming removed 6 bases from V and 2 bases from J, with 8 bases in between. The CDR3 has 14 residues. The CDR3 is CASSRQAYNSPLHF. CDR3 bases: TGTGCCAGCAGCCGACAGGCCTATAATTCACCCCTCCACTTT.

In this sample, this clonotype turned up many times. This chain connects TRBV7-9 to TRBJ2-1; no definite D call. Trimming took 3 bases from V and 10 from J, leaving 7 bases between them. This CDR3 has 11 amino acids. Germline CDR1 is SEHNR and CDR2 is FQNEAQ (reference sequence). CDR3 sequence (DNA): TGTGCCAGCAGCTTTAGGCAGGAGCAGTTCTTC. Translating gives CASSFRQEQFF.

The J gene is TRBJ1-1, the V gene TRBV6-1; TRBD1 might be the D (6 bases). The CDR3 totals 13 residues. With 7 bases removed from V and 4 bases from J, the gap between germline ends came to 13 bases. The V gene's germline CDR1 is MNHNS and CDR2 SASEGT. The CDR3 DNA sequence: TGTGCCAGCAACCCACAGGGAAGCACTGAAGCTTTCTTT. This gives the protein CASNPQGSTEAFF.

This clonotype was counted a few times. In DNA form, the CDR3 reads TGTGCCAGCAGCCCACCGAACTCCTACGAGCAGTACTTC. Translating it yields CASSPPNSYEQYF. The gene calls are TRBV18 and TRBJ2-7; D is undetermined. CDR3 size: 13 residues. V lost 8 bases and J 0 bases, leaving 11 bases between the germline ends. The germline CDR1 and CDR2 sequences are KGHSH and LQKENI.

This clonotype came up a few times. The gene calls are TRBV5-1 and TRBJ2-3, with D perhaps TRBD1 (7 bases). Germline V CDR1 and CDR2: SGHRS, YFSETQ. Trimming left V 1 base short and J 1 base short, with 16 bases between. The CDR3 sequence is 17 residues long. CDR3 in amino acids: CASSLRAQGEGTDTQYF. The CDR3 nucleotides read TGCGCCAGCAGCTTGAGGGCCCAGGGGGAGGGCACAGATACGCAGTATTTT.

This chain connects TRBV6-2 or TRBV6-3 to TRBJ1-1; D gene uncertain. With 6 bases removed from V and 0 bases from J, the gap between germline ends came to 11 bases. From germline, CDR1 is MNHEY and CDR2 SVGEGT. CDR3 length: 14 amino acids. The CDR3, as DNA: TGTGCCAGCAGCAAACCGGGAATGAACACTGAAGCTTTCTTT. Amino acids: CASSKPGMNTEAFF.

The chain recombines TRBV5-1 with TRBJ2-5; no reliable D call. The germline V and J ends were trimmed by 5 bases and 1 base, with 12 bases remaining between them. Germline CDR1 is SGHRS and CDR2 is YFSETQ. The CDR3 is 14 amino acids. CDR3 loop: CASRPVATQETQYF. For the CDR3, the DNA is TGCGCCAGCAGACCGGTGGCTACCCAAGAGACCCAGTACTTC. Based on the CDR3 plus reference TRBV5-1 and TRBJ2-5, the full variable domain is KAGVTQTPRYLIKTRGQQVTLSCSPISGHRSVSWYQQTPGQGLQFLFEYFSETQRNKGNFPGRFSGRQFSNSRSEMNVSTLELGDSALYLCASRPVATQETQYFGPGTRLLVL.

This clonotype has a handful of counts. The chain carries TRBV12-3 or TRBV12-4 and TRBJ1-2, with D possibly being TRBD1 (5 bases). The length of the CDR3 is 14 residues. V dropped 5 bases and J dropped 6 bases, with 16 bases sitting between them. CDR3 sequence reads: CASSKDTKVHGYTF. The CDR3 DNA is TGTGCCAGCAGTAAGGACACCAAAGTACATGGCTACACCTTC.

Many counts were recorded for this clonotype. V gene TRBV20-1 combines with J gene TRBJ1-6; D gene ambiguous. Germline loops: CDR1 DFQATT, CDR2 SNEGSKA (reference sequence). V was pared by 0 bases and J by 0 bases, with 9 bases between. The CDR3 length is 16 residues. The CDR3 spells CSARDGQSSYNSPLHF. In nucleotides, the CDR3 is TGCAGTGCTAGAGATGGGCAGAGCTCCTATAATTCACCCCTCCACTTT.

In this sample, this clonotype turned up a few times. The V and J genes are TRBV7-2 and TRBJ2-7; 9 positions match TRBD2. The germline gives CDR1 SGHTA, CDR2 FQGNSA. The CDR3 has 12 residues. V shed 10 bases and J 3 bases; nucleotides not matched to a gene: 4. The CDR3 region is CATGLASYEQYF. CDR3 nucleotide sequence: TGTGCCACCGGACTAGCGAGCTACGAGCAGTACTTC.

This clonotype was found many times. V is TRBV10-3 and J is TRBJ2-3; 11 bases are a match to TRBD2. The germline V gene has CDR1 ENHRY and CDR2 SYGVKD. The CDR3 spans 16 residues. V lost 5 bases, J lost 0 bases, and 4 bases stayed unmatched. CDR3 DNA sequence: TGTGCCATCAGTTCTAGCGGGGGGACAAGCACAGATACGCAGTATTTT. It translates to CAISSSGGTSTDTQYF.

This clonotype was seen a few times. J is TRBJ1-6 and V is TRBV11-2; 8 bases are shared with TRBD1. Per the germline V gene, CDR1 is SGHAT and CDR2 is FQNNGV. J lost 7 bases, V lost 4 bases, and 6 bases had no gene match. CDR3 length: 15 residues. DNA of the CDR3: TGTGCCAGCAGCTCCGGACAGGGCCGGAATTCACCCCTCCACTTT. Its protein is CASSSGQGRNSPLHF.

This clonotype was observed a handful of times. The chain combines TRBV7-8 with TRBJ2-7, with 7 bases aligning to TRBD1. Germline CDR1 is SGHVS and CDR2 is FQNEAQ. CDR3 length: 14 amino acids. The V and J ends lost 2 bases and 6 bases, in that order; junction bases with no gene match: 7. The CDR3 nucleotides are TGTGCCAGCAGCTTAACAGGGGTTGTCTCCGAGCAGTACTTC. Amino acids: CASSLTGVVSEQYF.

The gene calls are TRBV5-3 and TRBJ2-2; 9 bases match TRBD2. TRBV5-3 is given ORF status, its function remaining uncertain. Unmatched junction bases numbered 11, after V lost 8 bases and J lost 3 bases. The CDR3 is 16 residues long. The CDR3 reads CASKLLAGEYTGELFF. The CDR3 nucleotides are TGTGCCAGCAAGCTCTTAGCGGGAGAGTACACCGGGGAGCTGTTTTTT.

The chain recombines TRBV2 with TRBJ2-3; D is ambiguous. Germline V gene sequence: CDR1 SNHLY, CDR2 FYNNEI. CDR3 size: 13 residues. Trimming left V 3 bases short and J 2 bases short, with 6 bases between. Here the CDR3 reads CASSDHITDTQYF. Written as DNA, the CDR3 is TGTGCCAGCAGTGACCATATCACAGATACGCAGTATTTT.

This chain joins TRBV28 and TRBJ2-5; TRBD2 matches at 13 bases. The length of the CDR3 is 19 residues. V gave up 5 bases and J gave up 2 bases; unmatched junction bases: 14. Germline V gene sequence: CDR1 MDHEN, CDR2 SYDVKM. CDR3 coding DNA: TGTGCCAGCAGTCGGGGGGAACTAGCGGGAGGGCCGGAGCAAGAGACCCAGTACTTC. This gives the protein CASSRGELAGGPEQETQYF.

This sequence joins TRBV7-2 and TRBJ2-2; maybe TRBD2 (6 bases). This CDR3 comprises 15 residues. V gave up 5 bases and J gave up 4 bases, with 14 bases separating them. Germline V gene sequence: CDR1 SGHTA, CDR2 FQGNSA. The CDR3 is CASSTRRGGTGELFF. CDR3 nucleotides: TGTGCCAGCAGCACAAGACGGGGAGGCACCGGGGAGCTGTTTTTT. Full variable domain (remainder filled in from reference TRBV7-2 and TRBJ2-2): GAGVSQSPSNKVTEKGKDVELRCDPISGHTALYWYRQSLGQGLEFLIYFQGNSAPDKSGLPSDRFSAERTGGSVSTLTIQRTQQEDSAVYLCASSTRRGGTGELFFGEGSRLTVL.